The 26 T cell receptor beta chains presented below share a single source sample, sequenced in a study of shared clonotypes between healthy human individuals. Here immunoSEQ multiplex PCR was the method, and the copy in TCRdb shows in-frame clones only, minus some. The sample yields over a million clones, approximately 97% seen once. The sequencing sample was made of naive CD4+ T cells sorted from blood. Subset reported: CD45RA+ positively selected. The origin of the receptors is a man under 40 in good health.

V and J are TRBV5-1 and TRBJ1-4, with D uncertain. The germline V gene encodes CDR1 SGHRS and CDR2 YFSETQ. Deletions cut 0 bases from V and 5 bases from J, with 8 bases between. The CDR3 has 14 amino acids. The CDR3 DNA follows: TGCGCCAGCAGCTTGGCGGCAGCAAATGAAAAACTGTTTTTT. Encoded protein: CASSLAAANEKLFF.

The J gene is TRBJ1-1, the V gene TRBV6-1; D remains unclear. The ends were cut back, 5 bases at V and 0 bases at J, with 10 bases in the middle. The CDR3 extends over 14 amino acids. Germline lookup yields CDR1 MNHNS and CDR2 SASEGT. For the CDR3, the DNA is TGTGCCAGCAGTCCCCTGGCGATGAACACTGAAGCTTTCTTT. Translation gives CASSPLAMNTEAFF.

J is TRBJ2-7 and V is TRBV7-8; D might be TRBD1 or TRBD2, each matching 5 bases. In germline, CDR1 is SGHVS, CDR2 FQNEAQ. V was pared by 5 bases and J by 3 bases, with 14 bases between. The CDR3 is 14 residues long. CDR3 DNA sequence: TGTGCCAGCAGCCTACGGGACGGAAACTACGAGCAGTACTTC. Protein sequence: CASSLRDGNYEQYF.

This sequence joins TRBV5-1 and TRBJ1-2; D is ambiguous. V shed 3 bases and J shed 8 bases, with 14 bases lying between them. CDR3 length: 13 amino acids. Germline CDR1 reads SGHRS; CDR2 reads YFSETQ. The CDR3 DNA reads as TGCGCCAGCAGCTCCGCCAGTCATAAAGGCTACACCTTC. It translates to CASSSASHKGYTF.

The chain links TRBV28 to TRBJ2-2; D is possibly TRBD2 (6 bases). Germline CDR1 and CDR2: MDHEN and SYDVKM. The CDR3 is 16 residues long. The ends were cut back, 6 bases at V and 0 bases at J, with 14 bases in the middle. The CDR3 is CASSLIRDSNTGELFF. DNA of the CDR3: TGTGCCAGCAGCCTAATCCGGGACTCGAACACCGGGGAGCTGTTTTTT.

The chain uses TRBV5-1 and TRBJ1-2, with D perhaps TRBD1 (6 bases). Trimming stripped 6 bases from V and 3 bases from J, with 12 bases between. Germline V gene data show CDR1 as SGHRS and CDR2 as YFSETQ. This CDR3 is built from 13 residues. CDR3 protein: CASTLTGYYGYTF. For the CDR3, the DNA is TGCGCCAGCACCCTTACAGGGTACTATGGCTACACCTTC.

The rearrangement uses TRBV5-1 and TRBJ2-5; 7 bases are a match to TRBD1. The germline V gene has CDR1 SGHRS and CDR2 YFSETQ. V lost 4 bases, J lost 2 bases, and 5 bases stayed unmatched. This CDR3 comprises 14 residues. The CDR3 reads CASSPGQRQETQYF. Written as DNA, the CDR3 is TGCGCCAGCAGCCCGGGACAGAGACAAGAGACCCAGTACTTC.

Remarks on this clone: At one end, the junction sequence differs from germline, possibly due to a read error. This CDR3 is also generated by other DNA sequences in the sample. This chain links TRBV18 with TRBJ2-7, with 7 bases aligning to TRBD2. The V gene's germline CDR1 is KGHSH and CDR2 LQKENI. The CDR3 sequence is 15 residues long. The DNA of the CDR3 is TGTGCCAGCTCTCCACGGGAGGTCGCCAGCTACGAGCAGTACTTC. Residues: CASSPREVASYEQYF.

This chain uses TRBV18 with TRBJ2-1; a weak D match, TRBD2 (5 bases). This CDR3 has 13 residues. V lost 3 bases to trimming and J lost 5 bases, with 8 bases between them. Per the germline V gene, CDR1 is KGHSH and CDR2 is LQKENI. The DNA for the CDR3 is TGTGCCAGCTCACCGGGGAGCCACAATGAGCAGTTCTTC. This encodes CASSPGSHNEQFF.

This chain links TRBV28 with TRBJ2-5, with D tentatively TRBD1 or TRBD2 (5 bases each). Per germline, CDR1 MDHEN and CDR2 SYDVKM. This CDR3 comprises 12 residues. V was shortened by 8 bases and J by 5 bases, with 12 bases between the two germline ends. CDR3 DNA sequence: TGTGCCAGCTCCGGGACCGGTGAGACCCAGTACTTC. Encoded protein: CASSGTGETQYF. The full variable domain, in which reference TRBV28 and TRBJ2-5 provide the parts outside the CDR3, is DVKVTQSSRYLVKRTGEKVFLECVQDMDHENMFWYRQDPGLGLRLIYFSYDVKMKEKGDIPEGYSVSREKKERFSLILESASTNQTSMYLCASSGTGETQYFGPGTRLLVL.

This sequence joins TRBV5-5 and TRBJ1-5; D unresolved. Germline loops: CDR1 SGHKS, CDR2 YYEKEE (reference sequence). The CDR3 loop spans 14 amino acids. The V and J ends lost 2 bases and 6 bases respectively, with 12 bases between them. The CDR3 sequence is CASSLGLSPQPQHF. DNA of the CDR3: TGTGCCAGCAGCTTAGGGCTGTCGCCTCAGCCCCAGCATTTT.

V is TRBV2 and J is TRBJ1-2; no reliable D call. The CDR3 extends over 13 amino acids. Germline V CDR1 and CDR2: SNHLY, FYNNEI. Trimming stripped 6 bases from V and 7 bases from J, with 15 bases between. CDR3 sequence reads: CASRDQRVSGYTF. The CDR3 DNA is TGTGCCAGCAGAGATCAGCGGGTCTCTGGCTACACCTTC.

This clone appeared a single time. The genes are TRBV30 and TRBJ1-2; D possibly corresponds to TRBD1 (6 bases). Trimming removed 4 bases from V and 2 bases from J, with 23 bases in between. CDR3 length equals 17 residues. CDR1 and CDR2 from the germline V gene are GTSNPN and SVGIG (reference sequence). CDR3 loop: CAWTLRGWGGGNYGYTF. The CDR3 DNA reads TGTGCCTGGACTCTAAGAGGATGGGGAGGGGGGAACTATGGCTACACCTTC.

The chain carries TRBV5-1 and TRBJ2-7; 7 nucleotides agree with TRBD1. Germline CDR1 is SGHRS and CDR2 is YFSETQ. CDR3 size: 17 residues. V lost 0 bases to trimming and J lost 1 base; unmatched junction nucleotides: 10. The DNA for the CDR3 is TGCGCCAGCAGCTTGGGTTTACAGGGGTTAAGATCCTACGAGCAGTACTTC. Encoded protein: CASSLGLQGLRSYEQYF.

The chain recombines TRBV18 with TRBJ2-3; 11 nucleotides agree with TRBD2. Germline CDR1 is KGHSH and CDR2 is LQKENI. V was pared by 0 bases and J by 5 bases, with 16 bases of the junction left unmatched. This CDR3 has 20 residues. The CDR3 nucleotides are TGTGCCAGCTCACCACCGGAGTCTATATATAGCGGGAGGGCCGGAGATACGCAGTATTTT. It codes for CASSPPESIYSGRAGDTQYF.

V and J are TRBV7-9 and TRBJ2-1, with D possibly being TRBD2 (6 bases). This CDR3 comprises 15 residues. Trimming stripped 2 bases from V and 8 bases from J, with 16 bases between. From germline, CDR1 is SEHNR and CDR2 FQNEAQ (reference sequence). CDR3 nucleotide sequence: TGTGCCAGCAGCTTAAGAGCGAGGGACTCGGATGAGCAGTTCTTC. Its translation is CASSLRARDSDEQFF.

The chain has TRBV9 and TRBJ2-1; 9 nucleotides align to TRBD2. The CDR3 spans 16 residues. Trimming took 0 bases from V and 7 from J; bases not matched to a gene: 8. Germline V gene data show CDR1 as SGDLS and CDR2 as YYNGEE. CDR3 amino acids: CASSVAAGGDRNEQFF. The CDR3 nucleotides read TGTGCCAGCAGCGTAGCTGCGGGAGGGGATAGGAATGAGCAGTTCTTC.

This clone showed up just a few times. The V call is TRBV10-1, the J call TRBJ2-1; tentative D call: TRBD2 (6 bases). V was cut by 10 bases and J by 4 bases, with 17 bases left in between. There are 14 residues in the CDR3. Germline V lookup: CDR1 WNHNN, CDR2 SYGVQD (reference sequence). CDR3 region: CATSRESRYNEQFF. CDR3 DNA sequence: TGCGCCACCTCGCGGGAATCAAGATACAATGAGCAGTTCTTC.

The rearrangement links TRBV10-3 to TRBJ1-3; D unresolved. Germline CDR1 reads ENHRY; CDR2 reads SYGVKD. CDR3 size: 13 residues. V was trimmed by 6 bases and J by 8 bases, leaving 14 bases between them. The DNA of the CDR3 is TGTGCCATCAGAGAGGACGGTCGAGACACCATATATTTT. Translation: CAIREDGRDTIYF.

The J gene is TRBJ2-2, the V gene TRBV11-2, with TRBD2 matching over 8 bases. The CDR3 runs to 18 residues. Germline V gene lookup returns CDR1 SGHAT and CDR2 FQNNGV. Losses at the gene ends were 5 bases for V and 4 bases for J; bases not matched to a gene: 15. CDR3 bases: TGTGCCAGCAGCCAAAACCCGCCTGGCGGGAGGTCCACCGGGGAGCTGTTTTTT. This sequence encodes CASSQNPPGGRSTGELFF.

The V call is TRBV9, the J call TRBJ2-3, with D uncertain. The CDR3 is 14 amino acids. Germline CDR1 is SGDLS and CDR2 is YYNGEE. Trimming cost V 0 bases and J 2 bases, with 7 bases left between them. The CDR3 nucleotides read TGTGCCAGCAGCGTAGCGGTAGACACAGATACGCAGTATTTT. Protein: CASSVAVDTDTQYF.

This clone was observed a handful of times. The genes are TRBV11-2 and TRBJ1-2; D uncertain. V gave up 4 bases and J gave up 5 bases, with 11 bases separating them. Germline V gene sequence: CDR1 SGHAT, CDR2 FQNNGV. The CDR3 totals 13 residues. The CDR3 region is CASSSSHGYGYTF. The CDR3 coding sequence is TGTGCCAGCAGCTCTAGTCACGGGTATGGCTACACCTTC.

The rearrangement uses TRBV7-2 and TRBJ2-7; 14 nucleotides align to TRBD2. Germline CDR1 and CDR2: SGHTA and FQGNSA. This CDR3 has 16 amino acids. V lost 1 base, J lost 6 bases, and 5 bases stayed unmatched. The chain's CDR3 is CASSLGLAGGRREQYF. The CDR3, as DNA: TGTGCCAGCAGCTTAGGACTAGCGGGAGGGAGGCGCGAGCAGTACTTC.

This chain joins TRBV27 and TRBJ2-1; D is unclear. V was shortened by 3 bases and J by 0 bases, with 9 bases between the two germline ends. This CDR3 has 15 amino acids. From germline, CDR1 is MNHEY and CDR2 SMNVEV (reference sequence). DNA of the CDR3: TGTGCCAGCAGTTTTCGTGGCGGCTCCTACAATGAGCAGTTCTTC. It codes for CASSFRGGSYNEQFF.

J is TRBJ2-1 and V is TRBV5-4; 10 bases map to TRBD2. The junction had 8 bases not matched to a gene; V was cut back by 4 bases and J by 7 bases. Germline CDR1 reads SGHNT; CDR2 reads YYREEE (reference sequence). The CDR3 is 15 amino acids. CDR3 nucleotides: TGTGCCAGCAGCCCGGGACTAGCGAGATTAAATGAGCAGTTCTTC. Amino acids: CASSPGLARLNEQFF.

A single count supports this clone. Distinct nucleotide sequences in the sample also encode this CDR3. J is TRBJ2-3 and V is TRBV10-3; D is uncertain. Per germline, CDR1 ENHRY and CDR2 SYGVKD. The CDR3 is 15 amino acids. The V end was cut by 0 bases, the J end by 1 base, with 8 bases between. CDR3 residues: CAISESRRGTDTQYF. The CDR3 DNA is TGTGCCATCAGTGAGTCGAGAAGAGGCACAGATACGCAGTATTTT.